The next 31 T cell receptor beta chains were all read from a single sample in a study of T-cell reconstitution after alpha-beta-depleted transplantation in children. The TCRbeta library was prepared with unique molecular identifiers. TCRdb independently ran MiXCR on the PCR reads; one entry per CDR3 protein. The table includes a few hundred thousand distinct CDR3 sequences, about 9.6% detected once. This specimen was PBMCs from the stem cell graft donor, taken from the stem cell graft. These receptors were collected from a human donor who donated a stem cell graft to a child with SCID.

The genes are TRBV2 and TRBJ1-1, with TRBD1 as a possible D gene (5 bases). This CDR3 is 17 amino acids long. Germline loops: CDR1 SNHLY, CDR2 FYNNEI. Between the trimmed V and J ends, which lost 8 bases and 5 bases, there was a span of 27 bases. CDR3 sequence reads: CASVFVAGNGYVTEAFF. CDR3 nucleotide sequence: TGTGCCAGCGTGTTTGTGGCAGGGAATGGGTATGTGACTGAAGCTTTCTTT.

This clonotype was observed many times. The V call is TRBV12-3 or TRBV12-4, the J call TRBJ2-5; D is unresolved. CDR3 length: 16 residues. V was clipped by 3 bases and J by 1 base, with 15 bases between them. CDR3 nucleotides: TGTGCCAGCAGTTTTTTCGCCCAGCTGGCCCAAGAGACCCAGTACTTC. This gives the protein CASSFFAQLAQETQYF.

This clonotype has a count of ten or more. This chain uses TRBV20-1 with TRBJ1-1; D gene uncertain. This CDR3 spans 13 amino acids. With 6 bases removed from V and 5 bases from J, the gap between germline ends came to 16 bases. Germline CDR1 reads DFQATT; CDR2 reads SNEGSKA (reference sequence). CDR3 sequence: CSASPTRSTEAFF. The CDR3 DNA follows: TGCAGTGCCAGCCCAACCCGTTCAACTGAAGCTTTCTTT.

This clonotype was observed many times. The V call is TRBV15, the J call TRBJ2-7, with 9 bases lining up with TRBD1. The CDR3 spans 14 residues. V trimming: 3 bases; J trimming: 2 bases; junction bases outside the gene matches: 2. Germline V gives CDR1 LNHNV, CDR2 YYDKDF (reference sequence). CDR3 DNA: TGTGCCACCAGCAGGGGACAGGGCCCCTACGAGCAGTACTTC. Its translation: CATSRGQGPYEQYF.

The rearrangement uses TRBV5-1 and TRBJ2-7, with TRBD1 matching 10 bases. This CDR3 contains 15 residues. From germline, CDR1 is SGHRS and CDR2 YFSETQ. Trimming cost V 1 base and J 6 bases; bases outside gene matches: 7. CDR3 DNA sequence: TGCGCCAGCAGCTTGATGGGACAGGGGCTGAGCGAGCAGTACTTC. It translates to CASSLMGQGLSEQYF.

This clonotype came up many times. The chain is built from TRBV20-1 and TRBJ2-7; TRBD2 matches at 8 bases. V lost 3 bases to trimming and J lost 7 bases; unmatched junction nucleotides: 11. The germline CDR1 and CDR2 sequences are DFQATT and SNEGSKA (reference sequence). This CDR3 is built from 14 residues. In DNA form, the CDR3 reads TGCAGTGCTAGTTCGGGGGGGCCTTATGAGGAGCAGTACTTC. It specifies CSASSGGPYEEQYF.

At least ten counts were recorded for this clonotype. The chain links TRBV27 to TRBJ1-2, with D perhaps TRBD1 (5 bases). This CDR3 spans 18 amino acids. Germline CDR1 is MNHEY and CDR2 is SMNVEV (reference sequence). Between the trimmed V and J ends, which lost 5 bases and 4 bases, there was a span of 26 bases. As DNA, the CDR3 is TGTGCCAGCAGTCGGGGCAAGGGGCCGCGCCTCCCAGGCTATGGCTACACCTTC. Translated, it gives CASSRGKGPRLPGYGYTF.

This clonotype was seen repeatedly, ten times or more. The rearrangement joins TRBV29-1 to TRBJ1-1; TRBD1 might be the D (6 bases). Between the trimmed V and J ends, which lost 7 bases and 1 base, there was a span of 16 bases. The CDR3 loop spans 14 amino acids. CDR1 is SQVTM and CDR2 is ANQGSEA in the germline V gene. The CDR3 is CSDAGQFGNTEAFF. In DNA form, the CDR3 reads TGCAGCGATGCAGGACAGTTTGGGAACACTGAAGCTTTCTTT.

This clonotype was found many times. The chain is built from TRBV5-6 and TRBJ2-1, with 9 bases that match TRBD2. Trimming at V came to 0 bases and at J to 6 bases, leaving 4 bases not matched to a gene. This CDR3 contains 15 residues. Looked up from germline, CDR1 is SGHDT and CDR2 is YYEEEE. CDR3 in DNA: TGTGCCAGCAGCTTGGAGGCGGGGGGGCCCAATGAGCAGTTCTTC. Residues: CASSLEAGGPNEQFF.

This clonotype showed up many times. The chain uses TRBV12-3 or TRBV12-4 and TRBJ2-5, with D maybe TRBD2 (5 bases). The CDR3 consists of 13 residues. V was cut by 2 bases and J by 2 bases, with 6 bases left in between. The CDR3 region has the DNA TGTGCCAGCAGTTTACCGGGACAAGAGACCCAGTACTTC. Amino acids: CASSLPGQETQYF.

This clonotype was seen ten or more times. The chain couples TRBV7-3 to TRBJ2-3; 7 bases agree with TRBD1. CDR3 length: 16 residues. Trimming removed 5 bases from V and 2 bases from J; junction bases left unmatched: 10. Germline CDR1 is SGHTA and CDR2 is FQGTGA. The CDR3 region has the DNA TGTGCCAGCAGCCCCCTACCGGGACAGAACACAGATACGCAGTATTTT. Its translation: CASSPLPGQNTDTQYF.

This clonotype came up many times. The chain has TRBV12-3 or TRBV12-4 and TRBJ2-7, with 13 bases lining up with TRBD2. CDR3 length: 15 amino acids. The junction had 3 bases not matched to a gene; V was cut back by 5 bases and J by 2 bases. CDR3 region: CASSRLAGGPYEQYF. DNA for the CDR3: TGTGCCAGCAGTCGACTAGCGGGGGGCCCCTACGAGCAGTACTTC.

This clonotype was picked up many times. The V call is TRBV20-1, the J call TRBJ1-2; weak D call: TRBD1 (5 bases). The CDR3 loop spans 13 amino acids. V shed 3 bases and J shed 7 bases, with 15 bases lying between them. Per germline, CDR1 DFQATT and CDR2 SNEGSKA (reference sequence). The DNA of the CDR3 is TGCAGTGCTAGCACCAGGGAATTTGGTGGCTACACCTTC. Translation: CSASTREFGGYTF.

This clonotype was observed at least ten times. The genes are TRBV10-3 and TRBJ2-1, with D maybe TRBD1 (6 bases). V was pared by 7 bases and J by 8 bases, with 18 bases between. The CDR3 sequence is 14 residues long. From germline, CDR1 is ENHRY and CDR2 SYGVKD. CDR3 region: CAINKEQGFHEQFF. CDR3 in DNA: TGTGCCATCAACAAAGAACAGGGTTTTCATGAGCAGTTCTTC.

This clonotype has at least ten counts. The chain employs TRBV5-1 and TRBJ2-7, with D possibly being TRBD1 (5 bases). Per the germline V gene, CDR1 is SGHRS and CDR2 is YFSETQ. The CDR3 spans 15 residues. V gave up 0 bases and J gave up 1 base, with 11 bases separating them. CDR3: CASSLESGLSYEQYF. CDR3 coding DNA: TGCGCCAGCAGCTTGGAGTCAGGGCTTTCCTACGAGCAGTACTTC. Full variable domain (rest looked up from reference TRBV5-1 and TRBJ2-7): KAGVTQTPRYLIKTRGQQVTLSCSPISGHRSVSWYQQTPGQGLQFLFEYFSETQRNKGNFPGRFSGRQFSNSRSEMNVSTLELGDSALYLCASSLESGLSYEQYFGPGTRLTVT.

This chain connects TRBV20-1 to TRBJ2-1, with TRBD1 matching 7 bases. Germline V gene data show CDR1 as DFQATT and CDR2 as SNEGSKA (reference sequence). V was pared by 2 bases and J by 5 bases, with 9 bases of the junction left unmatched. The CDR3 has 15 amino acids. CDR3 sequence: CSARNGQGDNNEQFF. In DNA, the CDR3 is TGCAGTGCTAGAAATGGTCAGGGGGACAACAATGAGCAGTTCTTC.

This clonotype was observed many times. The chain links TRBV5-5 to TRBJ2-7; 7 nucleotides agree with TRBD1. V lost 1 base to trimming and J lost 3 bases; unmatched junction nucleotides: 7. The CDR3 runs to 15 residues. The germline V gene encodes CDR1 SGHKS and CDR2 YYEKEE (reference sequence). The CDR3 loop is CASSLSGQASYEQYF. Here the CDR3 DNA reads TGTGCCAGCAGCTTGTCCGGACAGGCCAGCTACGAGCAGTACTTC.

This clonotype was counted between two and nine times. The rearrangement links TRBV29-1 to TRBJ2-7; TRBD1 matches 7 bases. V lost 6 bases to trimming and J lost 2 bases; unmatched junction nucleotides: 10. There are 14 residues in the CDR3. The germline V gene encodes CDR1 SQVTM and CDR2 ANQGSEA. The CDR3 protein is CSVKDRSSPYEQYF. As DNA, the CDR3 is TGCAGCGTCAAGGACAGGTCCTCCCCCTACGAGCAGTACTTC.

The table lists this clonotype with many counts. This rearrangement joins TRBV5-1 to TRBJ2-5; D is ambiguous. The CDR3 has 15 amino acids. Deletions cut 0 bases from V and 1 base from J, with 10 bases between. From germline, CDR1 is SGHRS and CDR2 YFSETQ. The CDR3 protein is CASSLAEGFQETQYF. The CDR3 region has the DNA TGCGCCAGCAGCTTGGCCGAAGGTTTCCAAGAGACCCAGTACTTC.

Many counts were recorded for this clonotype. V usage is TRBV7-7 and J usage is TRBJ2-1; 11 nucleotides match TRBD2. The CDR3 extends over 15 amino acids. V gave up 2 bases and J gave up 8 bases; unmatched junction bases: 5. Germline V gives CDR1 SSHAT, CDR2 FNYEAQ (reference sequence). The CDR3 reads CASSLLAGGRDEQFF. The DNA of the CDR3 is TGTGCCAGCAGCTTACTAGCGGGGGGAAGGGATGAGCAGTTCTTC.

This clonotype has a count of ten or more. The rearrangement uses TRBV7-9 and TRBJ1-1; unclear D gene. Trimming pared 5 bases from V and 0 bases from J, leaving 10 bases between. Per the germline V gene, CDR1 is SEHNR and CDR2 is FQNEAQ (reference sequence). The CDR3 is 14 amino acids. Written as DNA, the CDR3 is TGTGCCAGCAGCCGCTCAATAATGAACACTGAAGCTTTCTTT. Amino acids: CASSRSIMNTEAFF.

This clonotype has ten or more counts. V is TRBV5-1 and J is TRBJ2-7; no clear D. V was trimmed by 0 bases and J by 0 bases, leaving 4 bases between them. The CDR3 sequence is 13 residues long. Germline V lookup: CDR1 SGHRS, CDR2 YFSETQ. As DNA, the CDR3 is TGCGCCAGCAGCTTGGACGGCTCCTACGAGCAGTACTTC. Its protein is CASSLDGSYEQYF.

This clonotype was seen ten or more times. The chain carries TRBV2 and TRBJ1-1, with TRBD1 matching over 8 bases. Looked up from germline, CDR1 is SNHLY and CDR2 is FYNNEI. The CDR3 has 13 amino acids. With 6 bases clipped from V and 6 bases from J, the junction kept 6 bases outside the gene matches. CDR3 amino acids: CASRADRVSEAFF. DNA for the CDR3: TGTGCCAGCAGGGCGGACAGGGTCTCTGAAGCTTTCTTT.

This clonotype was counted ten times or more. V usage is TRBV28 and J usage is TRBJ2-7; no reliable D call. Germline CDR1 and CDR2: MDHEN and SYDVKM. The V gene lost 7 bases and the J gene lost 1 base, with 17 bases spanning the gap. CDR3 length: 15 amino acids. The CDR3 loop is CASTDRRIGSYEQYF. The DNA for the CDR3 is TGTGCCAGCACCGACCGGCGGATAGGGTCCTACGAGCAGTACTTC.

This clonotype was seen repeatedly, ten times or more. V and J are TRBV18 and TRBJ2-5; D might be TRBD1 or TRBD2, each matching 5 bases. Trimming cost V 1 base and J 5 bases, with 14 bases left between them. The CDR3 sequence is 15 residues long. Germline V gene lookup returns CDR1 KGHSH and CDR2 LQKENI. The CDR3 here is CASSPQARDGETQYF. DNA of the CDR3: TGTGCCAGCTCACCACAAGCCCGGGACGGGGAGACCCAGTACTTC.

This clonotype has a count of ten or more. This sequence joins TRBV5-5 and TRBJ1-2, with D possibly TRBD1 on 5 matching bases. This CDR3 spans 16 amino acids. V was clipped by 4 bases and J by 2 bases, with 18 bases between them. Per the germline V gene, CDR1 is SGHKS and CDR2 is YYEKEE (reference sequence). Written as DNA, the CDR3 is TGTGCCAGCAGCCACGTACCCTCAGCAGGGAACTATGGCTACACCTTC. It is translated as CASSHVPSAGNYGYTF.

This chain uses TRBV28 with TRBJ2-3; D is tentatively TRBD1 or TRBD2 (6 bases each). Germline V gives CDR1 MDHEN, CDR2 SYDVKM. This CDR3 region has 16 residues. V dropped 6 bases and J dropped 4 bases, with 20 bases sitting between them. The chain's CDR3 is CASSPRRGDRADTQYF. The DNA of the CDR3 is TGTGCCAGCAGCCCTCGGAGGGGGGACCGGGCAGATACGCAGTATTTT.

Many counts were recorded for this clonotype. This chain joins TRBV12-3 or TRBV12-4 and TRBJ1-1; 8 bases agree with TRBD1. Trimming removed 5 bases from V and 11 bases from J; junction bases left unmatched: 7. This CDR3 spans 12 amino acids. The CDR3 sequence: CASSPGQGGAFF. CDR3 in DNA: TGTGCCAGCAGTCCTGGACAGGGAGGGGCTTTCTTT.

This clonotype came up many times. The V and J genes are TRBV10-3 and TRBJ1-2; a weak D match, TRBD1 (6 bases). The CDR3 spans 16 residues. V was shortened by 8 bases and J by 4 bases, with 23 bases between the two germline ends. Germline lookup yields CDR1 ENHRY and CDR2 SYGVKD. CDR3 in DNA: TGTGCCATCGGAAGCTCAACACCAGGGGCCGGCTATGGCTACACCTTC. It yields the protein CAIGSSTPGAGYGYTF.

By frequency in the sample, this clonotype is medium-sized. CDR3 sequence: CASSYRPGTSTFF. DNA of the CDR3: TGCGCCAGCAGCTACCGACCCGGGACTAGCACGTTCTTC. The rearrangement uses TRBV5-1 and TRBJ2-1; the match to TRBD2 covers 9 bases. The germline V gene has CDR1 SGHRS and CDR2 YFSETQ. This CDR3 has 13 amino acids. V lost 3 bases to trimming and J lost 15 bases; unmatched junction nucleotides: 10.

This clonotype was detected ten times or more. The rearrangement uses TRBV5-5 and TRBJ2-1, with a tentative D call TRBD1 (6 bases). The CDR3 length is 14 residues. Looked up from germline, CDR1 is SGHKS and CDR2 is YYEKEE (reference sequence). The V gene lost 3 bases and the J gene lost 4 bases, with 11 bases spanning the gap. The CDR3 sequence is CASSSGQTYNEQFF. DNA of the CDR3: TGTGCCAGCAGCTCTGGACAGACTTACAATGAGCAGTTCTTC.